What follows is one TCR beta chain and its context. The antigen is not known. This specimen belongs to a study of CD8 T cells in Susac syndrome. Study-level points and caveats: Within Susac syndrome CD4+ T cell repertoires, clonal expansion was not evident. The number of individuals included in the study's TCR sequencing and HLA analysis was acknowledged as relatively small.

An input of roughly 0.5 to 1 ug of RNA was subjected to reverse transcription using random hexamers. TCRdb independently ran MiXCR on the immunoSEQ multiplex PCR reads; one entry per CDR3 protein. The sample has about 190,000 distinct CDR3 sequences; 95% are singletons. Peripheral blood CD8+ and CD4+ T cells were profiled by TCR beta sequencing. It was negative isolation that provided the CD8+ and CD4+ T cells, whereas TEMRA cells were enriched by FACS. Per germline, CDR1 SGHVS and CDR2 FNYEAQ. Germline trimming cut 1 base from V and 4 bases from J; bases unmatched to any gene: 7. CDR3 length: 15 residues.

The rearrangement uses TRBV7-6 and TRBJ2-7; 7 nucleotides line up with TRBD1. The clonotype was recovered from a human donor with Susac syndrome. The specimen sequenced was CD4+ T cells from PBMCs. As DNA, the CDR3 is TGTGCCAGCAGCTTAGTGGACAGGTTAGAGTACGAGCAGTACTTC. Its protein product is CASSLVDRLEYEQYF.